This section outlines one T cell receptor (beta chain) sequence together with its context. It was with 60 Vbeta and 13 Jbeta primers that the PCR ran. Assay: immunoSEQ multiplex PCR; the TCRdb copy retains only in-frame clones and omits some. The data contain approximately 150,000 clones, around three quarters of them singletons. The source of the sample is a study of cytomegalovirus exposure and HLA in healthy donors. V gave up 2 bases and J gave up 2 bases, with 4 bases separating them. The CDR3 is 12 residues long. CDR1 MNHEY and CDR2 SVGAGI come from the germline V gene. V usage is TRBV6-5 and J usage is TRBJ2-7; D gene uncertain. Material for sequencing was PBMCs. The source is a man between 35 and 55 years old in good health and CMV-seronegative. In nucleotides, the CDR3 is TGTGCCAGCAGTTACAGCCCCTACGAGCAGTACTTC. Translated: CASSYSPYEQYF.